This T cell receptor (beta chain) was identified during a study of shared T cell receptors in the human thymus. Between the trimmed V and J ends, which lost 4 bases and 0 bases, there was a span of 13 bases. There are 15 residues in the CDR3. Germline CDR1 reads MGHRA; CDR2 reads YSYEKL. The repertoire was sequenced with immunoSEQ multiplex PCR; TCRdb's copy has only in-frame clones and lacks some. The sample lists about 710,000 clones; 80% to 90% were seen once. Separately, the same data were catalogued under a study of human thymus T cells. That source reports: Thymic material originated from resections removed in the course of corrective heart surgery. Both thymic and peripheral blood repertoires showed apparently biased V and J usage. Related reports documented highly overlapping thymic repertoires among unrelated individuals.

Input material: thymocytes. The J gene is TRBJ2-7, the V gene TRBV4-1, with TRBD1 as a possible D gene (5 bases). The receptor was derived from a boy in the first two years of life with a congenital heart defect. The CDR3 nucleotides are TGCGCCAGCAGCCCCCAGGGTATCGGCTCCTACGAGCAGTACTTC. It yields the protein CASSPQGIGSYEQYF.